The source of this T cell receptor (beta chain) is a study of molecular identifiers for immune sequencing clone quantification. Germline V gene lookup returns CDR1 SQVTM and CDR2 ANQGSEA. The CDR3 contains 14 residues. A note on this clonotype: The antigen remains unidentified. Possible read error: a much larger clone is one base away.

Previously described methods with listed TCR primers produced the bulk TCR libraries. Via MiXCR, TCRdb re-called the PCR reads, giving one row per CDR3 protein. Of approximately 90,000 distinct CDR3 sequences in the sample, around 24% are singletons; the top ten hold around 0.92%. Findings and limits, study-wide: Clones above 20 RNA copies contained over 98% of effector molecules but under 1% of naive ones.

The J gene is TRBJ1-4, the V gene TRBV29-1; D may be TRBD1 (6 bases). Sequenced: naive CD8+ T cells from blood, with Jurkat cell RNA spiked in. As to subset: FACS-sorted CD8+CD4-CCR7+CD45RA+ naive T cells. The receptor comes from a human donor in good health. Some libraries in this study had Jurkat cell RNA spiked in. The CDR3 loop is CSVDETGTNEKLYF. The CDR3 nucleotides are TGCAGCGTTGATGAAACAGGGACGAATGAAAAACTGTATTTT.